This TCR beta chain originates from a study of blood T cell repertoires in COVID-19. At the level of the study: From T cells, B-cell-depleted T cells, or PBMCs came the material, which was cDNA or gDNA.

To note about this clone: The same CDR3 also results from other DNA sequences found in this sample.

Trimming took 3 bases from V and 2 from J, leaving 7 bases between them. CDR3 length: 13 residues. Sequencing used immunoSEQ multiplex PCR; TCRdb keeps in-frame clones, though not all of them. The sample has 85,000 to 100,000 clones, 90% seen once. The chain carries TRBV12-3 or TRBV12-4 and TRBJ1-2; D may be TRBD1 (5 bases). Sequenced sample: peripheral blood. The source is a man between 60 and 75 years old with acute or convalescent COVID-19. The CDR3 DNA sequence: TGTGCCAGCAGTTTGCAGGGCAACTATGGCTACACCTTC. It encodes CASSLQGNYGYTF.